Shown below are 26 T cell receptor beta chains from a single sample sequenced in a study of T cells after yellow fever vaccination (dated by TCRdb to about 2019). The treatment or condition label corresponds to: live attenuated yellow fever vaccine strain. The library came from 5' RACE. Sequencer: Illumina NovaSeq 6000. The public reads were run again by TCRdb, first through fastp at Q25 and then through MiXCR, and only productive beta chains were kept. Rows are unified per CDR3 protein, each entry keeping the most common DNA and genes. The sample table records about 130,000 distinct CDR3 sequences; roughly 9% of these occur just once. In total, the top ten clones hold 40% of the sample. Specimen: CD8+ T cells sorted from PBMCs, collected on the day of the yellow fever booster vaccination. All receptors derive from a young man who received the YFV17D yellow fever vaccine.

This clonotype was observed at least ten times. The genes are TRBV11-2 and TRBJ1-1; a possible D gene is TRBD1 (6 bases). Germline CDR1 reads SGHAT; CDR2 reads FQNNGV. The ends were cut back, 5 bases at V and 1 base at J, with 14 bases in the middle. This CDR3 comprises 15 residues. Here the CDR3 reads CASSDAAGENTEAFF. The CDR3 DNA reads TGTGCCAGCAGCGACGCAGCAGGGGAGAACACTGAAGCTTTCTTT. The full variable domain, rest sourced from reference TRBV11-2 and TRBJ1-1, is EAGVAQSPRYKIIEKRQSVAFWCNPISGHATLYWYQQILGQGPKLLIQFQNNGVVDDSQLPKDRFSAERLKGVDSTLKIQPAKLEDSAVYLCASSDAAGENTEAFFGQGTRLTVV.

The chain recombines TRBV27 with TRBJ2-5; the D gene could be TRBD1 or TRBD2 (6 bases each). Germline V gives CDR1 MNHEY, CDR2 SMNVEV (reference sequence). Trimming took 5 bases from V and 2 from J, leaving 12 bases between them. The CDR3 has 14 amino acids. The CDR3 here is CASSPGAYQETQYF. The DNA of the CDR3 is TGTGCCAGCAGTCCGGGGGCCTATCAAGAGACCCAGTACTTC.

The chain uses TRBV5-6 and TRBJ2-5, with D possibly matching TRBD1 (6 bases). The CDR3 consists of 14 residues. The germline V and J ends were trimmed by 2 bases and 5 bases, with 13 bases remaining between them. Germline V gives CDR1 SGHDT, CDR2 YYEEEE. In DNA form, the CDR3 reads TGTGCCAGCAGCTTATTAGGGGGTGATGAGACCCAGTACTTC. Translating it yields CASSLLGGDETQYF.

This clonotype was detected only a few times. V usage is TRBV29-1 and J usage is TRBJ2-1; D possibly corresponds to TRBD1 (6 bases). The CDR3 is 16 residues long. V was clipped by 0 bases and J by 1 base, with 13 bases between them. Germline V gene lookup returns CDR1 SQVTM and CDR2 ANQGSEA. CDR3 in DNA: TGCAGCGTTGAAGATGGCAGGGGAAGATCCTACAATGAGCAGTTCTTC. It translates to CSVEDGRGRSYNEQFF.

This clonotype was seen many times. The rearrangement joins TRBV4-3 to TRBJ1-1; D unresolved. The CDR3 has 14 amino acids. V lost 0 bases and J lost 5, with 10 bases in between. Germline assignment: CDR1 LGHNA and CDR2 YSLEER. The CDR3 coding sequence is TGCGCCAGCAGCCAAGATGGTTTGGGAACTGAAGCTTTCTTT. Translation gives CASSQDGLGTEAFF.

In its sample, this clonotype ranks as large. The CDR3: CASSPGYEQFF. The CDR3 nucleotides read TGTGCCAGCAGCCCTGGGTATGAGCAGTTCTTC. The J gene is TRBJ2-1, the V gene TRBV7-6; D is uncertain. The CDR3 length is 11 residues. V was clipped by 5 bases and J by 8 bases, with 7 bases between them. Germline V lookup: CDR1 SGHVS, CDR2 FNYEAQ.

The chain combines TRBV20-1 with TRBJ2-3, with D possibly TRBD1 on 6 matching bases. This CDR3 is built from 16 residues. The germline V gene has CDR1 DFQATT and CDR2 SNEGSKA (reference sequence). Trimming removed 0 bases at V and 2 bases at J, with 15 bases between. As DNA, the CDR3 is TGCAGTGCTAGAGATTTTAGAAGGGGGACCACAGATACGCAGTATTTT. The encoded protein is CSARDFRRGTTDTQYF.

The chain carries TRBV4-3 and TRBJ2-7; 11 nucleotides match TRBD2. The CDR3 is 16 residues long. Looked up from germline, CDR1 is LGHNA and CDR2 is YSLEER. V gave up 0 bases and J gave up 4 bases; unmatched junction bases: 5. As DNA, the CDR3 is TGCGCCAGCAGCCAAGACGGCGGGACTAGCGGTTACGAGCAGTACTTC. Amino acids: CASSQDGGTSGYEQYF.

This clonotype was detected only a few times. This chain connects TRBV29-1 to TRBJ2-1; 9 bases agree with TRBD2. The CDR3 is made up of 13 amino acids. Germline lookup yields CDR1 SQVTM and CDR2 ANQGSEA. V shed 4 bases and J 2 bases; nucleotides not matched to a gene: 0. The CDR3 loop reads CSVVAGAYNEQFF. CDR3 coding DNA: TGCAGCGTTGTAGCGGGGGCCTACAATGAGCAGTTCTTC.

This clonotype came up a few times. V and J are TRBV30 and TRBJ1-1, with 9 bases fitting TRBD1. The CDR3 spans 14 residues. Germline V CDR1 and CDR2: GTSNPN, SVGIG (reference sequence). The V gene end was trimmed by 0 bases and the J gene end by 4 bases; junction bases not matched to a gene: 3. The DNA for the CDR3 is TGTGCCTGGAGTGTGGGGACAGGGATCACTGAAGCTTTCTTT. Residues: CAWSVGTGITEAFF.

The rearrangement links TRBV20-1 to TRBJ1-6, with no clear D. CDR3 length: 16 amino acids. Trimming took 3 bases from V and 0 from J, leaving 12 bases between them. Germline values: CDR1 DFQATT, CDR2 SNEGSKA (reference sequence). CDR3 bases: TGCAGTGCTAGCCCCGGGGATAGCTCCTATAATTCACCCCTCCACTTT. Its protein product is CSASPGDSSYNSPLHF.

This rearrangement joins TRBV4-1 to TRBJ2-1; 7 nucleotides line up with TRBD1. Germline CDR1 and CDR2: MGHRA and YSYEKL. Unmatched junction bases numbered 8, after V lost 0 bases and J lost 6 bases. The CDR3 totals 16 residues. The CDR3 is CASSQDQGERSNEQFF. In DNA, the CDR3 is TGCGCCAGCAGCCAAGATCAGGGGGAAAGGAGCAATGAGCAGTTCTTC.

This clonotype was detected only a few times. The chain carries TRBV7-9 and TRBJ2-2; D remains unclear. This CDR3 is 11 amino acids long. Germline V CDR1 and CDR2: SEHNR, FQNEAQ (reference sequence). V lost 6 bases and J 3 bases, leaving 2 bases between the germline ends. CDR3: CASRDTGELFF. Written as DNA, the CDR3 is TGTGCCAGCAGGGACACCGGGGAGCTGTTTTTT.

The rearrangement uses TRBV4-3 and TRBJ2-7, with D perhaps matching TRBD1 or TRBD2 (5 bases each). The CDR3 sequence is 14 residues long. V was trimmed by 3 bases and J by 2 bases, leaving 11 bases between them. CDR1 and CDR2 from the germline V gene are LGHNA and YSLEER. The DNA of the CDR3 is TGCGCCAGCAGCCAGGGGGTTGCCACCTACGAGCAGTACTTC. Translation gives CASSQGVATYEQYF.

The chain carries TRBV4-1 and TRBJ1-5; TRBD1 matches at 7 bases. CDR1 is MGHRA, CDR2 YSYEKL, per germline. This CDR3 is built from 17 residues. Germline trimming cut 0 bases from V and 4 bases from J; bases unmatched to any gene: 9. DNA of the CDR3: TGCGCCAGCAGCCAAGATTGGCGCGGGACAGATAATCAGCCCCAGCATTTT. It is translated as CASSQDWRGTDNQPQHF.

The chain couples TRBV20-1 to TRBJ2-7, with 9 nucleotides matching TRBD1. The CDR3 covers 14 residues. Germline lookup yields CDR1 DFQATT and CDR2 SNEGSKA (reference sequence). V dropped 1 base and J dropped 3; count of bases not matched to a gene: 4. The CDR3, as DNA: TGCAGTGCTAGAGTCCTGACAGGGGGCTACGAGCAGTACTTC. It translates to CSARVLTGGYEQYF.

As concerns this clonotype: One junction end does not reproduce the germline sequence, and a read error may be involved. This chain connects TRBV9 to TRBJ2-7, with D perhaps given as TRBD1 or TRBD2 (5 bases each). CDR3 length: 14 amino acids. The germline CDR1 and CDR2 sequences are SGDLS and YYNGEE. CDR3 nucleotide sequence: TGTGCCAGCAACGTAGGCCAGGGAGCGGACGAGCAGTACTTC. Protein sequence: CASNVGQGADEQYF.

This clonotype was seen a handful of times. The V call is TRBV2, the J call TRBJ2-2; TRBD2 matches at 9 bases. The CDR3 runs to 18 residues. Germline V gives CDR1 SNHLY, CDR2 FYNNEI. The V and J ends lost 1 base and 6 bases, in that order; junction bases with no gene match: 12. The DNA for the CDR3 is TGTGCCAGCAGTGAAGTGGGGGCAGGACTAGCGAGATCCGGGGAGCTGTTTTTT. It codes for CASSEVGAGLARSGELFF.

The chain employs TRBV9 and TRBJ2-7; no reliable D call. The germline V gene has CDR1 SGDLS and CDR2 YYNGEE. V dropped 0 bases and J dropped 6 bases, with 10 bases sitting between them. This CDR3 is 13 amino acids long. The CDR3 nucleotides read TGTGCCAGCAGCGTAGGGTATCAGTCCGAGCAGTACGTC. This sequence encodes CASSVGYQSEQYV.

This clonotype was counted a few times. The V gene is TRBV4-1, the J gene TRBJ2-3; 7 nucleotides match TRBD2. The CDR3 has 15 residues. V dropped 4 bases and J dropped 4; count of bases not matched to a gene: 8. Germline CDR1 and CDR2: MGHRA and YSYEKL. As DNA, the CDR3 is TGCGCCAGCAGCCTTAGCGGGCCTAGGCCAGATACGCAGTATTTT. It specifies CASSLSGPRPDTQYF.

In its sample, this clonotype was seen a few times. The V call is TRBV7-2, the J call TRBJ1-5, with TRBD1 as a possible D gene (6 bases). The CDR3 is 15 residues long. V dropped 5 bases and J dropped 6 bases, with 17 bases sitting between them. CDR1 and CDR2 from the germline V gene are SGHTA and FQGNSA. The CDR3 sequence is CASSRRGGGGQPQHF. CDR3 DNA sequence: TGTGCCAGCAGCCGCAGGGGAGGAGGGGGTCAGCCCCAGCATTTT.

This clonotype occurred a few times. V and J are TRBV7-3 and TRBJ1-6; D unclear. Trimming took 1 base from V and 10 from J, leaving 11 bases between them. CDR3 length: 14 residues. The germline gives CDR1 SGHTA, CDR2 FQGTGA. The chain's CDR3 is CASSLKQYASPLHF. The CDR3 nucleotides are TGTGCCAGCAGCTTAAAACAGTATGCCTCACCCCTCCACTTT.

This clonotype was counted only a few times. This chain links TRBV28 with TRBJ1-3; no firm D call. This CDR3 contains 13 residues. V gave up 5 bases and J gave up 1 base, with 6 bases separating them. The germline V gene encodes CDR1 MDHEN and CDR2 SYDVKM. The CDR3 sequence is CASSPSSGNTIYF. CDR3 DNA sequence: TGTGCCAGCAGTCCGTCTTCTGGAAACACCATATATTTT.

This clonotype appeared many times. The V and J genes are TRBV7-2 and TRBJ1-1, with a tentative D call TRBD1 (5 bases). The V gene lost 5 bases and the J gene lost 3 bases, with 13 bases spanning the gap. CDR3 length: 14 amino acids. Germline assignment: CDR1 SGHTA and CDR2 FQGNSA. In nucleotides, the CDR3 is TGTGCCAGCAGCCCGTCAGGGTGGGACACTGAAGCTTTCTTT. Protein product: CASSPSGWDTEAFF. The entire variable domain, with the rest obtained from reference TRBV7-2 and TRBJ1-1, is as follows: GAGVSQSPSNKVTEKGKDVELRCDPISGHTALYWYRQSLGQGLEFLIYFQGNSAPDKSGLPSDRFSAERTGGSVSTLTIQRTQQEDSAVYLCASSPSGWDTEAFFGQGTRLTVV.

The chain combines TRBV18 with TRBJ2-4; tentatively, D is TRBD1 (5 bases). Trimming took 3 bases from V and 9 from J, leaving 15 bases between them. This CDR3 has 14 amino acids. CDR1 KGHSH and CDR2 LQKENI come from the germline V gene. CDR3 amino acids: CASSPDNLWGIQYF. The CDR3 coding sequence is TGTGCCAGCTCACCGGACAACCTTTGGGGCATTCAGTACTTC.

This clonotype has just a few counts. The genes are TRBV12-3 or TRBV12-4 and TRBJ1-1; possible D gene TRBD1, 6 bases. V shed 11 bases and J shed 4 bases, with 14 bases lying between them. CDR3 length: 12 amino acids. CDR3 protein: CAVQTGTTEAFF. Written as DNA, the CDR3 is TGTGCCGTCCAAACAGGGACCACTGAAGCTTTCTTT.